The rows below give T cell receptor beta chains drawn from one sample of a study of cytomegalovirus exposure and HLA in healthy donors. TCRdb keeps only in-frame clones here, not all; method: immunoSEQ multiplex PCR. The table lists about 64,000 clones. What was sequenced was PBMCs. The receptors here all came from a woman in her late teens or twenties in good health and CMV-seronegative. Each CDR3 is given with its conserved first and last residue. Fields, in order: CDR3 DNA, CDR3 protein, V gene, J gene, D gene. A D gene is named only where the DNA matches it firmly.

CDR3 DNA: TGTGCCACCAGCCGCGGAGTTGCGGCTTCCGACAATGAGCAGTTCTTC
CDR3 protein: CATSRGVAASDNEQFF
V gene: TRBV15
J gene: TRBJ2-1
D gene: NA

CDR3 DNA: TGTGCCAGCAGTTACTCGAACCCCCTGAGAGGCTACACCTTC
CDR3 protein: CASSYSNPLRGYTF
V gene: TRBV6-5
J gene: TRBJ1-2
D gene: NA

CDR3 DNA: TGTGCCAGCAGCCCCAGAGGGAGTTCGTACGAGCAGTACTTC
CDR3 protein: CASSPRGSSYEQYF
V gene: TRBV9
J gene: TRBJ2-7
D gene: NA

CDR3 DNA: TGTGCCTGGAGTGCCACAGTTAACTATGGCTACACCTTC
CDR3 protein: CAWSATVNYGYTF
V gene: TRBV30
J gene: TRBJ1-2
D gene: NA

CDR3 DNA: TGCGCCAGCAGCCAAGATTTTAGTTGGGCGGGAGGGCCCGCCGGGGAGCTGTTTTTT
CDR3 protein: CASSQDFSWAGGPAGELFF
V gene: TRBV4-1
J gene: TRBJ2-2
D gene: TRBD2

CDR3 DNA: TGCGCCAGCAGCCCCGGAGGGGCCAAGGGTACCGGCGAGCAGTACTTC
CDR3 protein: CASSPGGAKGTGEQYF
V gene: TRBV4-1
J gene: TRBJ2-7
D gene: NA

CDR3 DNA: TGTGCCAGCAGCTTCCCTGAAAGCGGGAGAGACGAGCAGTACTTC
CDR3 protein: CASSFPESGRDEQYF
V gene: TRBV7-9
J gene: TRBJ2-7
D gene: TRBD2

CDR3 DNA: TGTGCCTGGAGCGCCCGGTTGGGACGGGGGGGCAATGAGCAGTTCTTC
CDR3 protein: CAWSARLGRGGNEQFF
V gene: TRBV30
J gene: TRBJ2-1
D gene: TRBD2

CDR3 DNA: TGTGCCAGCAGCTTAGCCCAGTACAAGCGGGGGAGCTCCTACGAGCAGTACTTC
CDR3 protein: CASSLAQYKRGSSYEQYF
V gene: TRBV7-9
J gene: TRBJ2-7
D gene: TRBD2

CDR3 DNA: TGTGCCTGGAGGACCAAGGGGGGGGGCAGTCCCTACGAGCAGTACTTC
CDR3 protein: CAWRTKGGGSPYEQYF
V gene: TRBV30
J gene: TRBJ2-7
D gene: NA

CDR3 DNA: TGTGCCAGCAGTGCATGGGCTAGCACAGATACGCAGTATTTT
CDR3 protein: CASSAWASTDTQYF
V gene: TRBV6-1
J gene: TRBJ2-3
D gene: NA

CDR3 DNA: TGTGCCAGCGGCAGAAACCCCTACGAGCAGTACTTC
CDR3 protein: CASGRNPYEQYF
V gene: TRBV2
J gene: TRBJ2-7
D gene: NA

CDR3 DNA: TGTGCCAGCAGGGTGGACAGGGGATTCTACGAGCAGTACTTC
CDR3 protein: CASRVDRGFYEQYF
V gene: TRBV6-1
J gene: TRBJ2-7
D gene: TRBD1

CDR3 DNA: TGCAGCGCGTTGTGGGGTAGCGGGAGGGCCTCGGAGCAGTACTTC
CDR3 protein: CSALWGSGRASEQYF
V gene: TRBV29-1
J gene: TRBJ2-7
D gene: TRBD2

CDR3 DNA: TGTGCCAGCAGCATTCGCCAGGGGGACACTGAAGCTTTCTTT
CDR3 protein: CASSIRQGDTEAFF
V gene: TRBV9
J gene: TRBJ1-1
D gene: TRBD1